A single sample is the source of the 27 T cell receptor beta chains below, sequenced in a study of blood T cell repertoires in COVID-19. Data came from immunoSEQ multiplex PCR; TCRdb stores just in-frame clones and leaves some out. The profile shows approximately 20,000 clones, around 83% of them singletons. Sequencing input: peripheral blood. These receptors all come from a human donor with active COVID-19. The donor label of this sample is uncertain.

The CDR3, as DNA: TGCAGCGTTGAACTCGCCAGTTACGGAGAGGTTGGCTCTGAAGCTTTCTTT. Its protein product is CSVELASYGEVGSEAFF. V is TRBV29-1 and J is TRBJ1-1; D uncertain. The germline V gene encodes CDR1 SQVTM and CDR2 ANQGSEA. Trimming stripped 2 bases from V and 6 bases from J, with 25 bases between. The CDR3 sequence is 17 residues long.

This clone was recorded only once. J is TRBJ2-4 and V is TRBV21-1; the D segment call TRBD2 is taken from the table without a DNA check. TRBV21-1 is a pseudogene. This CDR3 spans 19 amino acids. For the CDR3, the DNA is TGTGCCAGCAGCAAAATAGCAGGCGGGGGGGCCTCAGCCAAAAACATTCAGTACTTC. Translated, it gives CASSKIAGGGASAKNIQYF.

The V gene is TRBV21-1, the J gene TRBJ1-5; TRBD1, as called in the table, went unchecked against the DNA. TRBV21-1 is a pseudogene. The CDR3 has 15 amino acids. The CDR3 here is CASSKRGEHNQPQHF. In nucleotides, the CDR3 is TGTGCCAGCAGCAAAAGGGGTGAGCACAATCAGCCCCAGCATTTT.

The rearrangement uses TRBV2 and TRBJ1-3; no reliable D call. Germline V gene sequence: CDR1 SNHLY, CDR2 FYNNEI. The CDR3 has 14 residues. V lost 4 bases and J lost 2, with 9 bases in between. CDR3 sequence: CASSGQAPGNTIYF. The CDR3 nucleotides read TGTGCCAGCAGTGGGCAGGCCCCTGGAAACACCATATATTTT.

This sequence joins TRBV28 and TRBJ2-6; 9 positions match TRBD1. In germline, CDR1 is MDHEN, CDR2 SYDVKM. The ends lost 4 bases at V and 4 bases at J; junction bases unmatched: 5. The CDR3 has 16 residues. The DNA for the CDR3 is TGTGCCAGCAGTTCACAGGGGGCGCCCGGGGCCAACGTCCTGACTTTC. This gives the protein CASSSQGAPGANVLTF.

The chain joins TRBV28 to TRBJ1-5; TRBD1 agrees at 8 bases. CDR3 length: 16 residues. Germline V gene data show CDR1 as MDHEN and CDR2 as SYDVKM. The ends lost 11 bases at V and 1 base at J; junction bases unmatched: 13. CDR3 sequence reads: CAGKSGGYMSNQPQHF. CDR3 coding DNA: TGTGCCGGCAAGTCAGGGGGCTATATGAGCAATCAGCCCCAGCATTTT.

Turning to this clone: This clone may be a read error of a much larger clone one base away. This sequence joins TRBV19 and TRBJ2-2, with TRBD2 identical over 7 bases. V was pared by 8 bases and J by 2 bases, with 5 bases of the junction left unmatched. The CDR3 sequence is 14 residues long. The germline CDR1 and CDR2 sequences are LNHDA and SQIVND (reference sequence). The CDR3 nucleotides are TGTGCCAGTTGGGGGGGGTTTAACACCGGGGAGCTGTTTTTT. This translates into CASWGGFNTGELFF.

This rearrangement joins TRBV11-3 to TRBJ1-2; D not resolved. This CDR3 has 12 amino acids. Trimming took 5 bases from V and 4 from J, leaving 8 bases between them. Germline V gene sequence: CDR1 SGHNT, CDR2 YENEEA. The CDR3 protein is CASSLGVYGYTF. The CDR3 DNA is TGTGCCAGCAGCCTCGGGGTCTATGGCTACACCTTC.

The chain has TRBV9 and TRBJ2-4; TRBD2 aligns across 7 bases. There are 15 residues in the CDR3. Germline assignment: CDR1 SGDLS and CDR2 YYNGEE. The V gene end was trimmed by 0 bases and the J gene end by 5 bases; junction bases not matched to a gene: 5. As DNA, the CDR3 is TGTGCCAGCAGCGTAGCAGCGGGGAATCAAAACATTCAGTACTTC. As protein: CASSVAAGNQNIQYF.

The chain combines TRBV5-1 with TRBJ2-7, with D unresolved. The CDR3 is made up of 17 amino acids. Germline V gene data show CDR1 as SGHRS and CDR2 as YFSETQ. With 0 bases removed from V and 2 bases from J, the gap between germline ends came to 18 bases. CDR3 DNA: TGCGCCAGCAGCTTGGCCAGTTCTGGCGGTCCTCCCTACGAGCAGTACTTC. It yields the protein CASSLASSGGPPYEQYF.

The chain employs TRBV10-2 and TRBJ1-5; D may be TRBD1 (5 bases). This CDR3 region has 15 residues. V lost 2 bases, J lost 4 bases, and 12 bases lay in between. Germline assignment: CDR1 WSHSY and CDR2 SAAADI. CDR3 sequence: CASSETGERNQPQHF. CDR3 bases: TGCGCCAGCAGTGAGACGGGGGAGAGAAATCAGCCCCAGCATTTT.

The genes are TRBV5-1 and TRBJ2-5; 7 bases fit TRBD2. V shed 7 bases and J 0 bases; nucleotides not matched to a gene: 3. Germline CDR1 reads SGHRS; CDR2 reads YFSETQ. This CDR3 is 13 amino acids long. CDR3 residues: CASRRGDQETQYF. In DNA form, the CDR3 reads TGCGCCAGCCGCCGGGGGGACCAAGAGACCCAGTACTTC.

The genes are TRBV3-1 (or the pseudogene TRBV3-2) and TRBJ2-5, with D unresolved. CDR3 size: 16 residues. V shed 0 bases and J shed 0 bases, with 11 bases lying between them. Germline V gene data show CDR1 as LGHDT and CDR2 as YNNKEL (reference sequence). Written as DNA, the CDR3 is TGTGCCAGCAGCCAAGATCGTACAGACGACCAAGAGACCCAGTACTTC. Translated, it gives CASSQDRTDDQETQYF.

The CDR3 coding sequence is TGTGCCAGCAGCAAGGTGGGGACAGGGGACACTGAAGCTTTCTTT. This translates into CASSKVGTGDTEAFF. The genes are TRBV5-4 and TRBJ1-1; 10 bases fit TRBD1. Germline V lookup: CDR1 SGHNT, CDR2 YYREEE (reference sequence). The CDR3 runs to 15 residues. J gave up 3 bases and V 4 bases, and 6 bases lay outside the gene matches.

V is TRBV6-5 and J is TRBJ2-3, with D tentatively TRBD1 (5 bases). This CDR3 comprises 14 residues. V dropped 6 bases and J dropped 3 bases, with 13 bases sitting between them. Germline V gene sequence: CDR1 MNHEY, CDR2 SVGAGI. The DNA of the CDR3 is TGTGCCAGCAGGGCCACAGGTAGGACAGATACGCAGTATTTT. This encodes CASRATGRTDTQYF.

This chain joins TRBV6-6 and TRBJ2-5, with D possibly matching TRBD1 (6 bases). Germline V gives CDR1 MNHNY, CDR2 SVGAGI (reference sequence). The CDR3 totals 13 residues. With 7 bases removed from V and 5 bases from J, the gap between germline ends came to 14 bases. The CDR3 nucleotides are TGTGCCAGCACCAGCAGGGGAGACGAGACCCAGTACTTC. Residues: CASTSRGDETQYF.

The chain recombines TRBV19 with TRBJ2-3; TRBD2 aligns across 12 bases. J was trimmed by 5 bases and V by 5 bases; bases with no gene match: 8. The germline V gene has CDR1 LNHDA and CDR2 SQIVND (reference sequence). The CDR3 loop spans 16 amino acids. The DNA for the CDR3 is TGTGCCAGTAGTCCCGCTGGACTAGCGGGAAGAGATACGCAGTATTTT. The encoded protein is CASSPAGLAGRDTQYF.

The genes are TRBV19 and TRBJ1-2; 9 bases are shared with TRBD1. CDR1 and CDR2 from the germline V gene are LNHDA and SQIVND (reference sequence). The CDR3 extends over 16 amino acids. The junction had 9 bases not matched to a gene; V was cut back by 5 bases and J by 2 bases. The CDR3 here is CASSLGQGIINYGYTF. DNA for the CDR3: TGTGCCAGTAGTTTGGGACAGGGCATCATAAACTATGGCTACACCTTC.

The chain joins TRBV4-1 to TRBJ1-1; D gene unclear. V was shortened by 4 bases and J by 2 bases, with 11 bases between the two germline ends. The CDR3 contains 14 residues. Germline-derived CDR1 and CDR2 are MGHRA and YSYEKL. The CDR3 sequence is CASSPRWANTEAFF. The CDR3 DNA reads as TGCGCCAGCAGCCCCCGATGGGCCAACACTGAAGCTTTCTTT.

This clone was counted a few times. CDR3 in DNA: TGTGCCACCACCCAGGGGATAGATGGCTACACCTTC. Amino acids: CATTQGIDGYTF. The chain has TRBV15 and TRBJ1-2, with D possibly TRBD1 on 6 matching bases. The germline gives CDR1 LNHNV, CDR2 YYDKDF (reference sequence). V was cut by 7 bases and J by 6 bases, with 12 bases left in between. The CDR3 consists of 12 residues.

The chain combines TRBV29-1 with TRBJ2-7, with 8 bases fitting TRBD1. Germline trimming cut 6 bases from V and 6 bases from J; bases unmatched to any gene: 4. The germline V gene has CDR1 SQVTM and CDR2 ANQGSEA. The CDR3 is 11 residues long. Here the CDR3 DNA reads TGCAGCGTACAGGGGGTCAGCGAGCAGTACTTC. Residues: CSVQGVSEQYF.

The chain is built from TRBV6-1 and TRBJ1-1; D is unclear. Trimming pared 0 bases from V and 1 base from J, leaving 9 bases between. The CDR3 is 15 residues long. Germline loops: CDR1 MNHNS, CDR2 SASEGT. CDR3 sequence: CASSEARLRNTEAFF. In DNA form, the CDR3 reads TGTGCCAGCAGTGAAGCGCGACTTAGGAACACTGAAGCTTTCTTT.

The chain couples TRBV3-1 (or the pseudogene TRBV3-2) to TRBJ2-5; D unresolved. The CDR3 loop spans 13 amino acids. Trimming shortened V by 4 bases and J by 1 base, and 7 bases separated the two germline ends. Germline CDR1 LGHDT, CDR2 YNNKEL (reference sequence). The CDR3 region is CASSLGGQETQYF. The CDR3 DNA follows: TGTGCCAGCAGCCTCGGCGGCCAAGAGACCCAGTACTTC.

The chain joins TRBV11-2 to TRBJ2-7, with 10 bases fitting TRBD1. The V and J ends lost 4 bases and 7 bases, in that order; junction bases with no gene match: 10. The CDR3 runs to 15 residues. From germline, CDR1 is SGHAT and CDR2 FQNNGV. CDR3 amino acids: CASSSRTGGREEQYF. The CDR3, as DNA: TGTGCCAGCAGCTCCCGGACAGGGGGACGGGAGGAGCAGTACTTC.

The V call is TRBV6-2 or TRBV6-3, the J call TRBJ2-5; TRBD1 matches 7 bases. V lost 6 bases and J lost 4; bases outside the gene matches: 8. CDR3 size: 14 residues. The germline V gene has CDR1 MNHEY and CDR2 SVGEGT. Here the CDR3 DNA reads TGTGCCAGCAGATACCGGACAGGAAGAGAGACCCAGTACTTC. This gives the protein CASRYRTGRETQYF.

V usage is TRBV28 and J usage is TRBJ1-5; TRBD1 matches 10 bases. The CDR3 spans 16 residues. CDR1 and CDR2 from the germline V gene are MDHEN and SYDVKM. The V segment lost 7 bases and the J segment 0 bases; nucleotides outside the gene matches: 6. Written as DNA, the CDR3 is TGTGCCAGCACCACGGACAGGGGGGATAGCAATCAGCCCCAGCATTTT. Encoded protein: CASTTDRGDSNQPQHF. The whole variable domain, filled in from reference TRBV28 and TRBJ1-5, reads DVKVTQSSRYLVKRTGEKVFLECVQDMDHENMFWYRQDPGLGLRLIYFSYDVKMKEKGDIPEGYSVSREKKERFSLILESASTNQTSMYLCASTTDRGDSNQPQHFGDGTRLSIL.

V is TRBV12-2 and J is TRBJ2-1; the D segment call TRBD2 is taken from the table without a DNA check. TRBV12-2 is shown as a pseudogene. The CDR3 length is 15 residues. CDR3 protein: CASRRAGPSYNEQFF. The CDR3 region has the DNA TGTGCAAGTCGCAGAGCGGGCCCGTCCTACAATGAGCAGTTCTTC.